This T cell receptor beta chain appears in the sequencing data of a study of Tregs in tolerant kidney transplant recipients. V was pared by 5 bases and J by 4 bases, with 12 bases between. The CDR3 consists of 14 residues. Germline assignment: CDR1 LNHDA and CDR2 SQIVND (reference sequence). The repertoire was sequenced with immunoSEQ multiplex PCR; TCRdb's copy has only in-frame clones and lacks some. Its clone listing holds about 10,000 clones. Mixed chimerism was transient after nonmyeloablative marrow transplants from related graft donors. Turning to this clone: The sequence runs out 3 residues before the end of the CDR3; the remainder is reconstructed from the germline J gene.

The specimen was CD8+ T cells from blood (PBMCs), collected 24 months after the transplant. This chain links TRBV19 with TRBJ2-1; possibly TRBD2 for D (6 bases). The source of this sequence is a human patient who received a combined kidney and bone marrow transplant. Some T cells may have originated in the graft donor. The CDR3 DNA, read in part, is TGTGCCAGTAGTGAGGGACTGGAATACAATGAG. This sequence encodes CASSEGLEYNE. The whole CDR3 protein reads CASSEGLEYNEQFF.